A selection of T cell receptor beta chains follows, all from one sample in a study of memory CD4+ T cells and cytomegalovirus serostatus. The assay was immunoSEQ multiplex PCR, and TCRdb's table has in-frame clones only and misses some. Among 55,000 to 80,000 clones listed, around 76% were seen once. Sequenced: memory CD4+ T cells from blood. These receptors were taken from an adult in good health and CMV-seropositive. CDR3s include the opening cysteine and the closing phenylalanine or tryptophan. A D gene is named only where the DNA matches it firmly. A row's size may be missing; if present it is once, few, many or a size class.

v_gene	j_gene	d_gene	abundance	CDR3nt	CDR3aa
TRBV30	TRBJ2-7	.	.	TGTGCCTGGAGTACGCCAGCGGCGATCTCCTCCTACGAGCAGTACTTC	CAWSTPAAISSYEQYF
TRBV5-6	TRBJ2-7	TRBD2	.	TGTGCCAGCAGCTTCACCAGGGACCGACTAGCGGGAGGTCTCTACGAGCAGTACTTC	CASSFTRDRLAGGLYEQYF
TRBV5-1	TRBJ1-1	TRBD1	.	TGCGCCAGCAGCCCTTCCCCGGACAGGGGGATTGAAGCTTTCTTT	CASSPSPDRGIEAFF
TRBV11-2	TRBJ1-5	.	few	TGTGCCAGCAGCTTATGGGGTGGAGGGAATCAGCCCCAGCATTTT	CASSLWGGGNQPQHF
TRBV6-1	TRBJ2-2	TRBD2	.	TGTGCCAGCAGCGGGACTACCAACACCGGGGAGCTGTTTTTT	CASSGTTNTGELFF
TRBV7-3	TRBJ2-5	.	.	TGTGCCAGCAGCTTATCACCGGGACTCGGGACCCAGTACTTC	CASSLSPGLGTQYF
TRBV29-1	TRBJ1-2	TRBD1	.	TGCAGCGTCACCCGGGACAGGGCGGATGGCTACACCTTC	CSVTRDRADGYTF
TRBV4-3	TRBJ2-7	TRBD2	.	TGCGCCAGCAGCCAAGCTACAGCGGGAGGAAGGGAGCAGTACTTC	CASSQATAGGREQYF
TRBV6-1	TRBJ2-7	TRBD1	.	TGTGCCAGCAGTGATATTGGCAGGGGGCTTGGAGAGCAGTACTTC	CASSDIGRGLGEQYF
TRBV6-1	TRBJ1-1	.	.	TGTGCCAGCGGGGACGGGAAGAACACTGAAGCTTTCTTT	CASGDGKNTEAFF
TRBV10-3	TRBJ1-2	.	few	TGTGCCATCAGTGAGAAGGGCAGCTATGGCTACACCTTC	CAISEKGSYGYTF
TRBV11-2	TRBJ2-1	.	.	TGTGCCAGCACCAGTGCCCTCAGCTCCTACAATGAGCAGTTCTTC	CASTSALSSYNEQFF
TRBV28	TRBJ1-1	.	.	TGTGCCAGCAGTTTGTCAGGGGTCACTGAAGCTTTCTTT	CASSLSGVTEAFF
TRBV14	TRBJ1-1	.	.	TGTGCCAGCAGCCCCAGGATCCTGAACACTGAAGCTTTCTTT	CASSPRILNTEAFF
TRBV13	TRBJ2-2	.	.	TGTGCCAGCAGCCTAAGACTAGCCGGGGAGCTGTTTTTT	CASSLRLAGELFF
TRBV11-2	TRBJ2-4	TRBD1	once	TGTGCCAGCAGCCACCTTGACAGGGATTTTACGATTCAGTACTTC	CASSHLDRDFTIQYF